The present TCR beta chain was sequenced within a study of blood T cell repertoires in COVID-19. In the study overall: Whether acute or convalescent, the COVID-19 samples came from the United States, Italy and Spain.

All enrollees were about 18 to 95 years old and from some 24 US areas. Cohort assignment relied on participant-reported clinical history. In the authors' methods: Reference gene primer amplification in the assay estimated nucleated cell counts. Measured with immunoSEQ multiplex PCR; TCRdb has only the in-frame clones, and not every one. The V and J calls and the clone size are those of that table, but D and trimming were determined from the DNA. The sample includes 300,000 to 400,000 clones, around nine tenths seen only once; the top ten take more than 0.9%. Germline V gene data show CDR1 as SQVTM and CDR2 as ANQGSEA. The CDR3 contains 14 residues. J gave up 8 bases and V 2 bases, and 10 bases lay outside the gene matches.

The genes are TRBV29-1 and TRBJ1-2; 8 positions agree with TRBD1. The sequenced sample consisted of PBMCs or T cells enriched from blood (not recorded which). This TCR was recovered from a woman younger than 45 with acute COVID-19. The DNA for the CDR3 is TGCAGCGTTGAACCCAGGGGGCGAACAGAAGGCTACACCTTC. Translation: CSVEPRGRTEGYTF.